One and the same sample provided the 27 T cell receptor beta chains below, sequenced in a study of T cells in Graves' hyperthyroidism and ophthalmopathy. The TCR beta CDR3 regions underwent amplification using RNA transcripts as the source. HTBI primers were the set used in a first-round RT-PCR of the TCR CDR3. From the multiplex PCR reads, TCRdb called clonotypes with MiXCR, one entry per CDR3 protein. The data show hundreds of thousands of distinct CDR3 sequences, approximately 14% seen once. The material sequenced was blood. The receptors here all came from a woman between 18 and 30 years old with Graves' hyperthyroidism.

The J gene is TRBJ1-2, the V gene TRBV5-1; D is possibly TRBD1 (5 bases). Looked up from germline, CDR1 is SGHRS and CDR2 is YFSETQ. Trimming took off 4 bases at V and 1 base at J, with 17 bases between the two ends. The CDR3 length is 16 residues. CDR3 protein: CASSPRLTDLNYGYTF. The DNA for the CDR3 is TGCGCCAGCAGCCCAAGGTTGACAGATCTTAACTATGGCTACACCTTC.

This chain connects TRBV5-4 to TRBJ2-7; no reliable D call. Germline V lookup: CDR1 SGHNT, CDR2 YYREEE (reference sequence). V was pared by 1 base and J by 1 base, with 6 bases between. The CDR3 loop spans 13 amino acids. The CDR3 loop reads CASSLQSSYEQYF. The DNA of the CDR3 is TGTGCCAGCAGCTTGCAGTCTTCCTACGAGCAGTACTTC.

The CDR3 region has the DNA TGTGCCATCAGGGAAGGACAGATCCAAGAGACCCAGTACTTC. This codes for CAIREGQIQETQYF. The chain carries TRBV10-3 and TRBJ2-5; possibly TRBD1 for D (6 bases). Germline V gene sequence: CDR1 ENHRY, CDR2 SYGVKD. The CDR3 loop spans 14 amino acids. With 6 bases removed from V and 1 base from J, the gap between germline ends came to 12 bases.

V is TRBV19 and J is TRBJ2-3; D gene ambiguous. There are 15 residues in the CDR3. V gave up 7 bases and J gave up 2 bases, with 16 bases separating them. The V gene's germline CDR1 is LNHDA and CDR2 SQIVND (reference sequence). In nucleotides, the CDR3 is TGTGCCAGTACCGCAGGTCCCACTTACACAGATACGCAGTATTTT. Protein sequence: CASTAGPTYTDTQYF.

The rearrangement uses TRBV7-9 and TRBJ1-2; 7 bases map to TRBD1. This CDR3 is 13 amino acids long. The germline V gene encodes CDR1 SEHNR and CDR2 FQNEAQ (reference sequence). V shed 1 base and J 8 bases; nucleotides not matched to a gene: 4. In DNA form, the CDR3 reads TGTGCCAGCAGCTTAGTACAGGGGTCCGGCTACACCTTC. It encodes CASSLVQGSGYTF.

This clonotype was observed many times. V gene TRBV6-1 combines with J gene TRBJ1-2; 8 nucleotides agree with TRBD1. V trimming: 5 bases; J trimming: 4 bases; junction bases outside the gene matches: 6. CDR1 is MNHNS and CDR2 is SASEGT in the germline V gene. The CDR3 loop spans 14 amino acids. The CDR3 loop reads CASSHRGSVYGYTF. In DNA form, the CDR3 reads TGTGCCAGCAGTCACAGGGGGTCTGTCTATGGCTACACCTTC.

This clonotype came up a few times. This chain uses TRBV9 with TRBJ2-7; D remains unclear. Germline CDR1 and CDR2: SGDLS and YYNGEE. The CDR3 totals 15 residues. V lost 3 bases, J lost 6 bases, and 19 bases lay in between. The CDR3 reads CASSEWAAPSSEQYF. In DNA form, the CDR3 reads TGTGCCAGCAGCGAATGGGCGGCCCCGAGTTCCGAGCAGTACTTC.

The chain recombines TRBV18 with TRBJ1-4; the D gene is possibly TRBD1 (6 bases). Trimming removed 6 bases at V and 6 bases at J, with 23 bases between. The germline gives CDR1 KGHSH, CDR2 LQKENI. The CDR3 is 17 amino acids. CDR3 sequence (DNA): TGTGCCAGCTCGATAGGGAATTACAGGGATTTCGATGAAAAACTGTTTTTT. Protein: CASSIGNYRDFDEKLFF.

This clonotype has at least ten counts. The CDR3 loop reads CSVRTSFTTGKHEQYF. As DNA, the CDR3 is TGCAGCGTTCGAACCTCGTTTACGACAGGGAAGCACGAGCAGTACTTC. The genes are TRBV29-1 and TRBJ2-7; 7 bases are a match to TRBD1. Germline V gene data show CDR1 as SQVTM and CDR2 as ANQGSEA. The junction had 18 bases not matched to a gene; V was cut back by 5 bases and J by 5 bases. The CDR3 sequence is 16 residues long.

This clonotype was counted between two and nine times. This chain uses TRBV10-3 with TRBJ2-3; 9 bases agree with TRBD2. CDR1 is ENHRY and CDR2 is SYGVKD in the germline V gene. The CDR3 is 14 amino acids. The V and J ends lost 8 bases and 2 bases, in that order; junction bases with no gene match: 5. Here the CDR3 reads CAIARTSDTDTQYF. The DNA for the CDR3 is TGTGCCATCGCCAGGACTAGCGACACAGATACGCAGTATTTT.

This clonotype was observed at least ten times. This rearrangement joins TRBV9 to TRBJ2-5, with 11 nucleotides matching TRBD2. Germline CDR1 is SGDLS and CDR2 is YYNGEE. Trimming removed 3 bases from V and 5 bases from J; junction bases left unmatched: 9. This CDR3 is built from 16 residues. This CDR3 reads CASSDDSGGARETQYF. The CDR3 nucleotides are TGTGCCAGCAGCGATGATAGCGGGGGGGCCAGGGAGACCCAGTACTTC.

This clonotype was counted between two and nine times. The rearrangement uses TRBV6-2 or TRBV6-3 and TRBJ2-3, with TRBD2 matching over 7 bases. The length of the CDR3 is 15 residues. Germline CDR1 is MNHEY and CDR2 is SVGEGT. The V gene end was trimmed by 1 base and the J gene end by 2 bases; junction bases not matched to a gene: 3. The CDR3 reads CASSYWSGNTDTQYF. The CDR3 region has the DNA TGTGCCAGCAGTTACTGGAGCGGGAACACAGATACGCAGTATTTT.

Ten or more counts support this clonotype. The chain links TRBV7-3 to TRBJ2-1; TRBD2 matches 9 bases. CDR1 and CDR2 (germline): SGHTA, FQGTGA. The CDR3 loop spans 16 amino acids. Unmatched junction bases numbered 9, after V lost 3 bases and J lost 6 bases. For the CDR3, the DNA is TGTGCCAGCAGCTTGAGTGGTAGCGGGAGTGTCAATGAGCAGTTCTTC. It is translated as CASSLSGSGSVNEQFF.

The chain is built from TRBV12-3 or TRBV12-4 and TRBJ1-5; maybe TRBD1 (6 bases). This CDR3 spans 14 amino acids. Trimming removed 6 bases from V and 3 bases from J, with 12 bases in between. CDR3 in DNA: TGTGCCAGCAGCTTCGGACAGTACAATCAGCCCCAGCATTTT. Translated, it gives CASSFGQYNQPQHF.

This clonotype was seen repeatedly, ten times or more. The chain carries TRBV27 and TRBJ2-1; D is undetermined. Trimming removed 5 bases at V and 8 bases at J, with 16 bases between. This CDR3 is built from 14 residues. Per germline, CDR1 MNHEY and CDR2 SMNVEV (reference sequence). The CDR3 is CASSPGDLLDEQFF. The CDR3 DNA reads as TGTGCCAGCAGTCCTGGCGACCTCCTGGATGAGCAGTTCTTC.

This clonotype was seen only a few times. This chain joins TRBV11-2 and TRBJ2-1; the match to TRBD1 covers 9 bases. Looked up from germline, CDR1 is SGHAT and CDR2 is FQNNGV. J gave up 3 bases and V 4 bases, and 1 base lay outside the gene matches. The length of the CDR3 is 14 residues. The CDR3 loop reads CASSSTGGYNEQFF. The DNA of the CDR3 is TGTGCCAGCAGCTCGACAGGGGGCTACAATGAGCAGTTCTTC.

This clonotype turned up a few times. The V gene is TRBV14, the J gene TRBJ1-5; maybe TRBD1 (5 bases). The V end was cut by 0 bases, the J end by 5 bases, with 14 bases between. Germline V gives CDR1 SGHDN, CDR2 FVKESK. CDR3 length equals 16 residues. The DNA for the CDR3 is TGTGCCAGCAGCCAAGAACGTAGGGACCGAGATCAGCCCCAGCATTTT. Translation: CASSQERRDRDQPQHF.

The chain recombines TRBV5-6 with TRBJ2-1; D possibly corresponds to TRBD1 (6 bases). Germline CDR1 is SGHDT and CDR2 is YYEEEE. V shed 5 bases and J shed 7 bases, with 10 bases lying between them. This CDR3 contains 12 residues. CDR3 region: CASRFRGNEQFF. The CDR3, as DNA: TGTGCCAGCAGGTTTAGGGGGAATGAGCAGTTCTTC.

Of note for this clonotype: This may be a read error, as it is one base from a much larger clone. V is TRBV6-1 and J is TRBJ2-3, with 10 positions matching TRBD2. Germline CDR1 reads MNHNS; CDR2 reads SASEGT. This CDR3 has 14 residues. The CDR3, as DNA: TGTCCCAGCATACTAGCGGGAAGGACAGATACGCAGTATTTT. Protein: CPSILAGRTDTQYF.

The sample holds many counts of this clonotype. V and J are TRBV24-1 and TRBJ2-5, with 10 bases that match TRBD2. Germline V CDR1 and CDR2: KGHDR, SFDVKD. V was clipped by 3 bases and J by 5 bases; unmatched bases: 8. The CDR3 consists of 16 residues. The CDR3 coding sequence is TGTGCCACCAGTGATGGTGGCACTAGCGGGATTGAGACCCAGTACTTC. Translation: CATSDGGTSGIETQYF.

The chain employs TRBV6-1 and TRBJ2-2; 7 bases map to TRBD1. The CDR3 loop spans 16 amino acids. V lost 5 bases to trimming and J lost 1 base; unmatched junction nucleotides: 7. The germline V gene encodes CDR1 MNHNS and CDR2 SASEGT. CDR3 in amino acids: CASSSDRVRNTGELFF. The CDR3 DNA reads as TGTGCCAGCAGTTCCGACAGGGTGCGGAACACCGGGGAGCTGTTTTTT.

This clonotype has ten or more counts. The chain carries TRBV5-4 and TRBJ1-1; D is perhaps TRBD1 (5 bases). Germline V gene sequence: CDR1 SGHNT, CDR2 YYREEE (reference sequence). This CDR3 is built from 15 residues. Trimming cost V 3 bases and J 5 bases, with 17 bases left between them. CDR3 protein: CASSSQGDLGTEAFF. The CDR3 bases are TGTGCCAGCAGCTCGCAAGGGGATCTCGGAACTGAAGCTTTCTTT.

This clonotype was recorded many times. This chain uses TRBV30 with TRBJ2-1; 8 bases are a match to TRBD1. CDR1 GTSNPN and CDR2 SVGIG come from the germline V gene (reference sequence). V lost 5 bases, J lost 4 bases, and 4 bases stayed unmatched. This CDR3 spans 13 amino acids. The CDR3 DNA reads TGTGCCTGGGACAGGGGAGGATACAATGAGCAGTTCTTC. This encodes CAWDRGGYNEQFF.

This clonotype was recorded at least ten times. The V and J genes are TRBV20-1 and TRBJ1-1; TRBD1 might be the D (5 bases). With 5 bases removed from V and 3 bases from J, the gap between germline ends came to 19 bases. This CDR3 comprises 15 residues. Per the germline V gene, CDR1 is DFQATT and CDR2 is SNEGSKA (reference sequence). CDR3 nucleotide sequence: TGCAGTGCTTCCACAGGAGGCAGAGTTGACACTGAAGCTTTCTTT. Translated: CSASTGGRVDTEAFF.

This clonotype was counted many times. This chain joins TRBV6-1 and TRBJ1-5; D possibly corresponds to TRBD1 (6 bases). Germline lookup yields CDR1 MNHNS and CDR2 SASEGT. This CDR3 region has 14 residues. V was trimmed by 6 bases and J by 3 bases, leaving 12 bases between them. The CDR3 region is CASRPDSYNQPQHF. In DNA, the CDR3 is TGTGCCAGCAGGCCGGACAGCTACAATCAGCCCCAGCATTTT.

This clonotype occurred a few times. The genes are TRBV14 and TRBJ1-2; TRBD1 matches 8 bases. The J segment lost 7 bases and the V segment lost 3 bases, leaving 7 bases of the junction unmatched. The CDR3 is 14 residues long. Germline-derived CDR1 and CDR2 are SGHDN and FVKESK. The CDR3 is CASSHLTGDFGYTF. The CDR3 DNA sequence: TGTGCCAGCAGCCACCTGACAGGGGATTTTGGCTACACCTTC.

This clonotype was detected ten times or more. The chain recombines TRBV15 with TRBJ2-5; D uncertain. Germline-derived CDR1 and CDR2 are LNHNV and YYDKDF (reference sequence). There are 14 residues in the CDR3. The V gene lost 5 bases and the J gene lost 2 bases, with 12 bases spanning the gap. This chain's CDR3 is CATSVDWGQETQYF. CDR3 DNA: TGTGCCACCAGCGTAGATTGGGGTCAAGAGACCCAGTACTTC.